The entry below gives a single TCR beta chain sequence along with its context. The data belong to a study of blood T cell repertoires in COVID-19. Looking at the study overall: Donors in the United States, Italy and Spain gave samples during acute or convalescent COVID-19. PBMCs, B-cell-depleted T cells, or T cells provided the cDNA or gDNA that made up the material.

Assay: immunoSEQ multiplex PCR; the TCRdb copy retains only in-frame clones and omits some. The sample lists around 230,000 clones, roughly four fifths occurring once. The material sequenced was peripheral blood. The receptor comes from an older woman with active or convalescent COVID-19.

The CDR3 nucleotides are TGCGCCAGCAGCCACCCCGACAGGCCCTCCTACGAGCAGTACTTC. Its protein is CASSHPDRPSYEQYF. The rearrangement joins TRBV5-1 to TRBJ2-7, with TRBD1 as a possible D gene (6 bases). This CDR3 contains 15 residues. Trimming took off 4 bases at V and 0 bases at J, with 14 bases between the two ends. Germline CDR1 reads SGHRS; CDR2 reads YFSETQ.